The clone carrying this TCR beta chain was seen a single time. Its antigen remains unidentified. Trimming removed 2 bases at V and 6 bases at J, with 14 bases between. This CDR3 has 14 amino acids. Germline loops: CDR1 KGHSH, CDR2 LQKENI. This record comes from a study of OX40 agonist ivuxolimab in advanced cancers. The method was immunoSEQ multiplex PCR; TCRdb's version includes in-frame clones alone and lacks a portion of them. The table has some 48,000 clones, around 84% seen once. General study findings and limits: Low normalized T-cell clonal expansion was additionally recorded for some nonresponders. Averaged across samples, CD8+ T cells carried more expanded clones than CD4+ did.

The chain is built from TRBV18 and TRBJ2-7, with a possible D match to TRBD2 (7 bases). The sequence was collected from an adult with an advanced solid tumor such as melanoma, head and neck, liver or kidney cancer. The sequencing used CD4+ or CD8+ T cells sorted from blood, collected in a trial of the OX40 agonist ivuxolimab. This CDR3 is CASSPIRGAGEQYF. CDR3 DNA: TGTGCCAGCTCACCAATACGGGGGGCGGGCGAGCAGTACTTC.